The following is a T cell receptor (beta chain) sequence with its context. The data originate from a study of blood T cell repertoires in COVID-19. About the research overall: Sources were T cells, B-cell-depleted T cells, or PBMCs; the material itself was cDNA or gDNA.

The table came from immunoSEQ multiplex PCR; TCRdb's copy has only in-frame clones and leaves some out. The sample has about 220,000 clones, around 85% seen once. The CDR3 extends over 13 amino acids. CDR1 is GTSNPN and CDR2 is SVGIG in the germline V gene (reference sequence). The germline V and J ends were trimmed by 0 bases and 7 bases, with 10 bases remaining between them. The sample comprised peripheral blood. The sequence was collected from a human donor in a cohort sampled during active COVID-19. The chain uses TRBV30 and TRBJ1-5; D unclear. Here the CDR3 reads CAWSVDLEQPQHF. CDR3 coding DNA: TGTGCCTGGAGTGTAGACCTGGAGCAGCCCCAGCATTTT.